This is a list of T cell receptor beta chains from one sample in a study of T cell responses to AZD1222 COVID-19 vaccine. The protocol was immunoSEQ multiplex PCR, while the TCRdb copy is restricted to in-frame clones and leaves out a portion. The sample has 96,000 or so clones, roughly nine tenths seen once. The specimen was peripheral blood, collected on day 0 of AZD1222 vaccination. These receptors originate from an adult in good health. The CDR3 runs from the conserved cysteine through the conserved F or W.

TRBJ1-1	TRBV2	CASSPRTGANTEAFF
TRBJ1-2	TRBV2	CASSDLTRTF
TRBJ1-5	TRBV6-2/TRBV6-3	CASSGDRALTLGNQPQHF
TRBJ1-1	TRBV5-4	CASSLASLNTEAFF
TRBJ2-7	TRBV7-6	CASSLETTYEQYF
TRBJ1-6	TRBV5-4	CASSLVGTHSPLHF
TRBJ1-2	TRBV29-1	CSVEGRGRDYGYTF
TRBJ2-4	TRBV5-1	CASSPQQGPKNIQYF
TRBJ1-1	TRBV5-1	CASSTGTENTEAFF
TRBJ2-5	TRBV4-3	CASSQAPRAAQETQYF
TRBJ1-6	TRBV3-1/TRBV3-2	CASSLRDGRRDSPLHF
TRBJ1-1	TRBV13	CASSPPGEENTEAFF
TRBJ1-5	TRBV10-3	CAIGSAQGNQPQHF
TRBJ1-5	TRBV6-2/TRBV6-3	CASSYPGTGVGNQPQHF
TRBJ1-1	TRBV28	CASNSAMNTEAFF
TRBJ2-5	TRBV2	CASNIASGVETQYF